This passage covers 26 T cell receptor beta chains from one sample sequenced in a study of blood T cell repertoires in COVID-19. Sequenced by immunoSEQ multiplex PCR; TCRdb stores in-frame clones only, minus some. The profile shows hundreds of thousands of clones, about nine tenths of them singletons. Sequenced material: peripheral blood. These receptors originate from a woman in her 70s with COVID-19, enrolled during active disease.

This clone was detected only once. The CDR3 region is CSASGDRVRRDTQYF. CDR3 in DNA: TGCAGTGCTAGTGGAGACAGGGTACGTCGTGATACGCAGTATTTT. The chain combines TRBV20-1 with TRBJ2-3, with TRBD1 matching 7 bases. V shed 3 bases and J 6 bases; nucleotides not matched to a gene: 12. The CDR3 contains 15 residues. The V gene's germline CDR1 is DFQATT and CDR2 SNEGSKA (reference sequence).

The V and J genes are TRBV4-1 and TRBJ2-1; D is possibly TRBD1 (6 bases). V lost 0 bases, J lost 6 bases, and 15 bases lay in between. The CDR3 totals 16 residues. Per the germline V gene, CDR1 is MGHRA and CDR2 is YSYEKL. The CDR3 coding sequence is TGCGCCAGCAGCCAAGACAGGACAGTAATGGGCAATGAGCAGTTCTTC. Translating gives CASSQDRTVMGNEQFF.

This clone was picked up one time. The rearrangement joins TRBV19 to TRBJ1-5; weak D call: TRBD1 (6 bases). This CDR3 spans 15 amino acids. The germline gives CDR1 LNHDA, CDR2 SQIVND (reference sequence). V dropped 5 bases and J dropped 5 bases, with 16 bases sitting between them. This CDR3 is CASSESRGEDQPQHF. The CDR3 DNA reads as TGTGCCAGTAGTGAGTCCAGGGGAGAAGATCAGCCCCAGCATTTT.

The chain uses TRBV9 and TRBJ1-2; 9 bases map to TRBD1. The germline V gene encodes CDR1 SGDLS and CDR2 YYNGEE. V dropped 4 bases and J dropped 2; count of bases not matched to a gene: 12. This CDR3 contains 17 residues. The CDR3 coding sequence is TGTGCCAGCAGCCTATATGACAGGGGGAATCCCAACTATGGCTACACCTTC. Translated, it gives CASSLYDRGNPNYGYTF. Filled out from reference TRBV9 and TRBJ1-2, the complete variable domain reads DSGVTQTPKHLITATGQRVTLRCSPRSGDLSVYWYQQSLDQGLQFLIQYYNGEERAKGNILERFSAQQFPDLHSELNLSSLELGDSALYFCASSLYDRGNPNYGYTFGSGTRLTVV.

The V gene is TRBV10-3, the J gene TRBJ2-1; possible D gene TRBD2, 5 bases. The CDR3 is made up of 13 amino acids. Germline V gene sequence: CDR1 ENHRY, CDR2 SYGVKD. Trimming stripped 8 bases from V and 9 bases from J, with 17 bases between. The CDR3 spells CAIFEGFGSEQFF. Here the CDR3 DNA reads TGTGCCATCTTTGAGGGATTCGGTAGTGAGCAGTTCTTC.

This chain links TRBV6-2 or TRBV6-3 with TRBJ1-2; 7 positions agree with TRBD1. The J segment lost 6 bases and the V segment lost 5 bases, leaving 9 bases of the junction unmatched. This CDR3 contains 14 residues. Germline CDR1 and CDR2: MNHEY and SVGEGT. The chain's CDR3 is CASSTQTGTNGYTF. CDR3 coding DNA: TGTGCCAGCAGTACCCAGACAGGGACAAATGGCTACACCTTC.

The chain joins TRBV7-3 to TRBJ2-3; 8 nucleotides line up with TRBD2. Per germline, CDR1 SGHTA and CDR2 FQGTGA. V was clipped by 4 bases and J by 2 bases; unmatched bases: 17. This CDR3 is built from 19 residues. The CDR3 protein is CASSYSRGAGVLHTDTQYF. The CDR3 DNA sequence: TGTGCCAGCAGCTACTCCCGGGGAGCGGGGGTTCTTCACACAGATACGCAGTATTTT.

V is TRBV3-1 (or the pseudogene TRBV3-2) and J is TRBJ2-1, with 11 bases matching TRBD2. The CDR3 spans 15 residues. Per germline, CDR1 LGHDT and CDR2 YNNKEL (reference sequence). Trimming at V came to 4 bases and at J to 6 bases, leaving 5 bases not matched to a gene. In DNA form, the CDR3 reads TGTGCCAGCAGCCTTAGCGGGGGGGCCATCAATGAGCAGTTCTTC. Protein product: CASSLSGGAINEQFF.

This clone was detected once. The chain employs TRBV27 and TRBJ2-1, with 13 bases matching TRBD2. V was clipped by 9 bases and J by 8 bases; unmatched bases: 4. Germline V gives CDR1 MNHEY, CDR2 SMNVEV (reference sequence). CDR3 length equals 13 residues. The CDR3 protein is CASGTSGVHEQFF. CDR3 nucleotides: TGTGCCAGTGGGACTAGCGGGGTGCATGAGCAGTTCTTC.

The J gene is TRBJ1-2, the V gene TRBV11-2, with a possible D match to TRBD1 (5 bases). The V and J ends lost 1 base and 3 bases respectively, with 15 bases between them. CDR3 length equals 16 residues. Germline CDR1 reads SGHAT; CDR2 reads FQNNGV. CDR3 loop: CASSLALGGGDYGYTF. CDR3 nucleotides: TGTGCCAGCAGCTTAGCGCTCGGAGGAGGGGACTATGGCTACACCTTC. Complete variable domain (other parts from reference TRBV11-2 and TRBJ1-2): EAGVAQSPRYKIIEKRQSVAFWCNPISGHATLYWYQQILGQGPKLLIQFQNNGVVDDSQLPKDRFSAERLKGVDSTLKIQPAKLEDSAVYLCASSLALGGGDYGYTFGSGTRLTVV.

The V gene is TRBV7-9, the J gene TRBJ2-1, with 12 nucleotides matching TRBD1. Trimming cost V 4 bases and J 7 bases; bases outside gene matches: 14. The CDR3 spans 18 residues. Germline V gives CDR1 SEHNR, CDR2 FQNEAQ (reference sequence). The CDR3 is CASSSTAGTGGIGNEQFF. Written as DNA, the CDR3 is TGTGCCAGCAGCTCAACCGCCGGGACAGGGGGCATCGGGAATGAGCAGTTCTTC.

This clone occurred a few times. DNA for the CDR3: TGTGCCAGCAGTTTCGTAGGCGGTCCTAACTATGGCTACACCTTC. This codes for CASSFVGGPNYGYTF. The chain recombines TRBV28 with TRBJ1-2; no clear D. CDR3 length equals 15 residues. Germline V gene sequence: CDR1 MDHEN, CDR2 SYDVKM. Trimming removed 3 bases from V and 0 bases from J, with 11 bases in between.

CDR3 loop: CASSHPPGQGYTEAFF. In nucleotides, the CDR3 is TGTGCCAGTAGTCATCCCCCGGGACAGGGGTACACTGAAGCTTTCTTT. V gene TRBV19 combines with J gene TRBJ1-1, with 10 bases matching TRBD1. CDR1 and CDR2 from the germline V gene are LNHDA and SQIVND (reference sequence). Trimming cost V 5 bases and J 3 bases; bases outside gene matches: 9. This CDR3 contains 16 residues.

This clone was seen only a few times. The chain uses TRBV5-6 and TRBJ1-3; 9 bases fit TRBD1. Trimming removed 3 bases from V and 4 bases from J; junction bases left unmatched: 11. CDR3 length: 17 amino acids. Germline CDR1 SGHDT, CDR2 YYEEEE. DNA of the CDR3: TGTGCCAGCAGCTCATCGCAACGGACAGGGGACGGAAACACCATATATTTT. Translating it yields CASSSSQRTGDGNTIYF.

The chain links TRBV6-6 to TRBJ2-1, with TRBD2 as a possible D gene (7 bases). The CDR3 length is 13 residues. Trimming cost V 6 bases and J 7 bases, with 13 bases left between them. The V gene's germline CDR1 is MNHNY and CDR2 SVGAGI (reference sequence). The CDR3 sequence: CASRGGAKNEQFF. The CDR3 DNA is TGTGCCAGCAGAGGGGGGGCAAAGAATGAGCAGTTCTTC.

This clone was counted a single time. Other DNA sequences of this sample code for an identical CDR3. The chain combines TRBV28 with TRBJ1-2; D is unresolved. CDR1 MDHEN and CDR2 SYDVKM come from the germline V gene. CDR3 size: 12 residues. The germline V and J ends were trimmed by 6 bases and 3 bases, with 8 bases remaining between them. The CDR3 DNA sequence: TGTGCCAGCAGCAGCACAGACTATGGCTACACCTTC. Its protein product is CASSSTDYGYTF.

This chain joins TRBV7-9 and TRBJ2-5; TRBD2 agrees at 8 bases. CDR3 length equals 15 residues. V trimming: 5 bases; J trimming: 2 bases; junction bases outside the gene matches: 7. From germline, CDR1 is SEHNR and CDR2 FQNEAQ (reference sequence). The CDR3: CASSIGLAAQETQYF. DNA for the CDR3: TGTGCCAGCAGCATAGGACTAGCCGCACAAGAGACCCAGTACTTC.

The chain links TRBV6-5 to TRBJ2-7; 8 bases agree with TRBD1. Looked up from germline, CDR1 is MNHEY and CDR2 is SVGAGI. Trimming at V came to 2 bases and at J to 7 bases, leaving 7 bases not matched to a gene. The CDR3 sequence is 14 residues long. The DNA for the CDR3 is TGTGCCAGCAGTTACGCGCAGGGGGCGCGGGAGCAGTACTTC. Protein product: CASSYAQGAREQYF.

The CDR3 DNA is TGCGCCAGCAGCGATCATGGAGGGAATGGCTACACCTTC. This gives the protein CASSDHGGNGYTF. This chain joins TRBV10-1 and TRBJ1-2; D gene ambiguous. The V end lost 6 bases, the J end lost 6 bases, and 14 bases lay between the germline ends. CDR1 is WNHNN, CDR2 SYGVQD, per germline (reference sequence). CDR3 size: 13 residues.

V usage is TRBV5-6 and J usage is TRBJ1-1; no definite D call. V dropped 0 bases and J dropped 3 bases, with 6 bases sitting between them. The V gene's germline CDR1 is SGHDT and CDR2 YYEEEE. The CDR3 consists of 13 residues. CDR3 sequence: CASSLGRDTEAFF. CDR3 bases: TGTGCCAGCAGCTTGGGCCGGGACACTGAAGCTTTCTTT.

J is TRBJ1-1 and V is TRBV6-2 or TRBV6-3; 7 bases agree with TRBD1. After removal of 5 bases from V and 7 bases from J, the junction contained 4 bases not matched to a gene. The CDR3 consists of 12 residues. The V gene's germline CDR1 is MNHEY and CDR2 SVGEGT. The CDR3 bases are TGTGCCAGCAGTCGTACAGGGGTTGAAGCTTTCTTT. Its protein product is CASSRTGVEAFF.

The rearrangement links TRBV24-1 to TRBJ1-1; D remains ambiguous. V lost 3 bases and J lost 0, with 4 bases in between. Germline V gene sequence: CDR1 KGHDR, CDR2 SFDVKD. The CDR3 is 13 residues long. CDR3 residues: CATSDHMNTEAFF. CDR3 coding DNA: TGTGCCACCAGTGATCACATGAACACTGAAGCTTTCTTT.

J is TRBJ1-2 and V is TRBV18; TRBD1 matches at 10 bases. Germline trimming cut 1 base from V and 0 bases from J; bases unmatched to any gene: 8. This CDR3 has 18 amino acids. Germline assignment: CDR1 KGHSH and CDR2 LQKENI. For the CDR3, the DNA is TGTGCCAGCTCACCACAACCGGGACAGGGGACAGCTAACTATGGCTACACCTTC. It is translated as CASSPQPGQGTANYGYTF.

DNA for the CDR3: TGTGCCAGCAGCTTAGCGACCGGGTTTTTGAACACTGAAGCTTTCTTT. It is translated as CASSLATGFLNTEAFF. This sequence joins TRBV7-6 and TRBJ1-1; no reliable D call. The CDR3 spans 16 residues. Germline assignment: CDR1 SGHVS and CDR2 FNYEAQ. The V gene lost 0 bases and the J gene lost 0 bases, with 11 bases spanning the gap.

Only one count was recorded for this clone. The sample holds other DNA sequences that translate to the same CDR3. The rearrangement joins TRBV28 to TRBJ1-2; perhaps TRBD1 as D (5 bases). Germline values: CDR1 MDHEN, CDR2 SYDVKM. V was cut by 5 bases and J by 5 bases, with 9 bases left in between. The CDR3 sequence is 12 residues long. The CDR3 loop is CASSQGGYGYTF. The CDR3 bases are TGTGCCAGCAGTCAGGGTGGGTATGGCTACACCTTC.

The V and J genes are TRBV18 and TRBJ1-4; unclear D gene. The V end lost 3 bases, the J end lost 8 bases, and 19 bases lay between the germline ends. This CDR3 spans 16 amino acids. Germline V gene sequence: CDR1 KGHSH, CDR2 LQKENI. This CDR3 reads CASSPPPGRGGEKLFF. CDR3 nucleotides: TGTGCCAGCTCACCCCCGCCTGGGCGGGGAGGAGAAAAACTGTTTTTT.